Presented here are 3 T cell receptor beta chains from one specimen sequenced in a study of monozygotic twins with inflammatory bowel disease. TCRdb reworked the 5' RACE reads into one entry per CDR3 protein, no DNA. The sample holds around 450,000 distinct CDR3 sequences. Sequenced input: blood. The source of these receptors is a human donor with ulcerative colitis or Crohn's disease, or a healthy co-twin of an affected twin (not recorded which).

CDR3 protein: CASRAGGSYNSPLHF. The J gene is TRBJ1-6, the V gene TRBV6-1. The CDR3 has 15 amino acids. Germline V gene data show CDR1 as MNHNS and CDR2 as SASEGT.

The CDR3 sequence is CASSQGQPSTDTQYF. The V call is TRBV18, the J call TRBJ2-3; absent DNA, TCRdb's TRBD1 call cannot be checked. The CDR3 totals 15 residues. Germline V gene lookup returns CDR1 KGHSH and CDR2 LQKENI.

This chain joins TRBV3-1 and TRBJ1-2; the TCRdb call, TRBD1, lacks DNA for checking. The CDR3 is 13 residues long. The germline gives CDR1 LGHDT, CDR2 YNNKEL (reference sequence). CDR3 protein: CASSYTGDDGYTF.